The next 13 T cell receptor beta chains were all read from a single sample in a study of blood T cell repertoires in COVID-19. Clones were read by immunoSEQ multiplex PCR, and TCRdb kept only the in-frame ones, dropping some. Of 220,000 or so clones listed, approximately 88% were seen once; the top ten hold more than 5.5%. The sequenced sample was peripheral blood. The receptors come from a man aged 55-75 years who had recovered from COVID-19.

This clone has more than one count but fewer than ten. Other nucleotide sequences from this sample produce the same CDR3. This chain uses TRBV7-9 with TRBJ1-5; D gene ambiguous. CDR3 length: 15 amino acids. The germline V and J ends were trimmed by 0 bases and 1 base, with 7 bases remaining between them. Germline assignment: CDR1 SEHNR and CDR2 FQNEAQ (reference sequence). As DNA, the CDR3 is TGTGCCAGCAGCTTAGCGGGCGGGAGCAATCAGCCCCAGCATTTT. Translation: CASSLAGGSNQPQHF. The whole variable domain, remainder taken from reference TRBV7-9 and TRBJ1-5, is DTGVSQNPRHKITKRGQNVTFRCDPISEHNRLYWYRQTLGQGPEFLTYFQNEAQLEKSRLLSDRFSAERPKGSFSTLEIQRTEQGDSAMYLCASSLAGGSNQPQHFGDGTRLSIL.

The DNA of the CDR3 is TGTGCCAGCAGTCCCGAGACAGGGGGCAACACTGAAGCTTTCTTT. It yields the protein CASSPETGGNTEAFF. This rearrangement joins TRBV5-5 to TRBJ1-1; 10 nucleotides agree with TRBD1. The V gene end was trimmed by 5 bases and the J gene end by 2 bases; junction bases not matched to a gene: 6. The CDR3 is 15 amino acids. Per the germline V gene, CDR1 is SGHKS and CDR2 is YYEKEE (reference sequence).

This clone was recorded a few times. The gene calls are TRBV3-1 (or the pseudogene TRBV3-2) and TRBJ1-1, with 9 positions matching TRBD1. CDR1 and CDR2 (germline): LGHDT, YNNKEL (reference sequence). Trimming removed 4 bases from V and 10 bases from J; junction bases left unmatched: 10. The CDR3 contains 14 residues. For the CDR3, the DNA is TGTGCCAGCAGCCCATCGACTAACAGGGGGCGAGCTTTCTTT. Translating gives CASSPSTNRGRAFF.

The rearrangement uses TRBV3-1 (or the pseudogene TRBV3-2) and TRBJ2-3; perhaps TRBD1 as D (5 bases). The CDR3 has 15 amino acids. Germline CDR1 and CDR2: LGHDT and YNNKEL (reference sequence). The V gene lost 1 base and the J gene lost 3 bases, with 11 bases spanning the gap. CDR3: CASSQGFPGTDTQYF. CDR3 sequence (DNA): TGTGCCAGCAGCCAAGGATTCCCAGGGACAGATACGCAGTATTTT.

The rearrangement joins TRBV10-2 to TRBJ1-2; 8 bases are a match to TRBD1. Germline V CDR1 and CDR2: WSHSY, SAAADI. CDR3 size: 14 residues. V shed 6 bases and J 4 bases; nucleotides not matched to a gene: 7. Written as DNA, the CDR3 is TGCGCCAGCAGCTCGGGACAGGATAGCTATGGCTACACCTTC. This sequence encodes CASSSGQDSYGYTF.

V gene TRBV19 combines with J gene TRBJ2-1; 9 nucleotides align to TRBD2. CDR1 and CDR2 from the germline V gene are LNHDA and SQIVND (reference sequence). Unmatched junction bases numbered 5, after V lost 4 bases and J lost 4 bases. The CDR3 spans 15 residues. In nucleotides, the CDR3 is TGTGCCAGTAGTAGGGGGCTAGCGGGATACAATGAGCAGTTCTTC. Its protein is CASSRGLAGYNEQFF.

This clone came up a few times. The chain combines TRBV6-6 with TRBJ2-5, with 8 bases that match TRBD1. Germline V gives CDR1 MNHNY, CDR2 SVGAGI (reference sequence). The trim removed 7 bases at V and 0 bases at J, leaving 4 bases unmatched. The CDR3 has 14 residues. Here the CDR3 reads CASTRDRNQETQYF. The CDR3 DNA reads TGTGCCAGCACCCGGGACAGGAACCAAGAGACCCAGTACTTC.

CDR3 sequence: CASSFREGGSRTLHF. The DNA for the CDR3 is TGTGCCAGCAGTTTCCGGGAAGGGGGTTCTAGAACCCTCCACTTT. The chain couples TRBV27 to TRBJ1-6, with D perhaps TRBD1 (6 bases). The V gene lost 3 bases and the J gene lost 14 bases, with 20 bases spanning the gap. The germline V gene has CDR1 MNHEY and CDR2 SMNVEV (reference sequence). This CDR3 is 15 amino acids long.

By share, this clone ranks as medium-sized. The chain recombines TRBV6-5 with TRBJ2-7, with D unresolved. Germline V CDR1 and CDR2: MNHEY, SVGAGI. This CDR3 contains 13 residues. Trimming took off 4 bases at V and 7 bases at J, with 14 bases between the two ends. CDR3 nucleotides: TGTGCCAGCAGTTCCGGGTTATTAGGAGAGCAGTACTTC. The encoded protein is CASSSGLLGEQYF.

This chain links TRBV7-2 with TRBJ2-3; 9 bases align to TRBD2. This CDR3 region has 16 residues. J was trimmed by 3 bases and V by 0 bases; bases with no gene match: 4. Germline-derived CDR1 and CDR2 are SGHTA and FQGNSA. CDR3 in amino acids: CASSLAPAGGTDTQYF. DNA for the CDR3: TGTGCCAGCAGCTTAGCACCAGCGGGAGGAACAGATACGCAGTATTTT.

The chain couples TRBV9 to TRBJ2-1, with 9 bases that match TRBD1. Losses at the gene ends were 3 bases for V and 8 bases for J; bases not matched to a gene: 6. Germline V gene lookup returns CDR1 SGDLS and CDR2 YYNGEE. The CDR3 loop spans 14 amino acids. The CDR3 region has the DNA TGTGCCAGCAGCGCCCGACAGGGGGAAGATGAGCAGTTCTTC. It encodes CASSARQGEDEQFF.

This CDR3 is CASRQGGDNYGYTF. The CDR3 DNA sequence: TGTGCCAGTCGACAGGGGGGGGATAACTATGGCTACACCTTC. The chain couples TRBV27 to TRBJ1-2; 9 nucleotides line up with TRBD1. The CDR3 contains 14 residues. Trimming removed 9 bases from V and 1 base from J; junction bases left unmatched: 6. Germline V gives CDR1 MNHEY, CDR2 SMNVEV (reference sequence).

The chain carries TRBV7-2 and TRBJ1-5; TRBD1 matches 7 bases. The V gene's germline CDR1 is SGHTA and CDR2 FQGNSA. The CDR3 runs to 19 residues. Germline trimming cut 3 bases from V and 0 bases from J; bases unmatched to any gene: 14. This CDR3 is CASSLDLRTGGYSNQPQHF. The CDR3 DNA follows: TGTGCCAGCAGCTTGGACCTACGGACAGGCGGATATAGCAATCAGCCCCAGCATTTT.